A selection of T cell receptor beta chains follows, all from one sample in a study of T cells in Graves' hyperthyroidism and ophthalmopathy. TCRdb re-called the multiplex PCR reads through MiXCR, storing one row per CDR3 protein. The sample records 500,000 or so distinct CDR3 sequences, 15% to 20% being singletons. The sequenced sample consisted of blood. These receptors came from a woman aged 18-29 years with Graves' ophthalmopathy. The CDR3 runs from the conserved cysteine through the conserved F or W. A D gene is named only where the DNA matches it firmly. Clone size appears in some rows only: once, few, many, or a class for an expanded clone.

CDR3 length	V gene	J gene	D gene	clone size	CDR3 DNA	CDR3 protein
13	TRBV12-3/TRBV12-4	TRBJ2-1	TRBD2	many	TGTGCCAGCAGTTTAGCGCGGGGGAATGAGCAGTTCTTC	CASSLARGNEQFF
13	TRBV29-1	TRBJ2-3	NA	many	TGCAGCCCGATAGTTCTGCGATCCGATACGCAGTATTTT	CSPIVLRSDTQYF
15	TRBV20-1	TRBJ1-1	NA	many	TGCAGTGCTAGAGGGGTGACAGCGTGGGACACTGAAGCTTTCTTT	CSARGVTAWDTEAFF
14	TRBV29-1	TRBJ2-7	TRBD2	NA	TGCAGCGTTGATCGGGGACTAAGCTCCTACGAGCAGTACTTC	CSVDRGLSSYEQYF
15	TRBV4-1	TRBJ1-1	NA	NA	TGCGCCAGCAGCCAAGAGTGGCAGGCGGAGACTGAAGCTTTCTTT	CASSQEWQAETEAFF
14	TRBV5-1	TRBJ2-4	NA	many	TGCGCCAGCAGCTTGGGGACCGAGGGGAACATTCAGTACTTC	CASSLGTEGNIQYF
15	TRBV20-1	TRBJ2-3	TRBD2	many	TGCAGTGCGAACAGGGTAGCGGGGCGCACAGATACGCAGTATTTT	CSANRVAGRTDTQYF
13	TRBV2	TRBJ2-1	NA	many	TGTGCCAGCAGTGAACAGGGACTTAGGGAGCAGTTCTTC	CASSEQGLREQFF
18	TRBV27	TRBJ2-7	TRBD2	NA	TGTGCCAGCAGTCCAACACTCTCTAGCGGGAGGGCCAACTACGAGCAGTACTTC	CASSPTLSSGRANYEQYF
14	TRBV28	TRBJ1-2	NA	few	TGTGCCAGCAGCCCTGACAAGGTCCTAGGTGGCTACACCTTC	CASSPDKVLGGYTF
14	TRBV7-3	TRBJ2-1	NA	many	TGTGCCAGCAGCCCCACGCAGGGGTTGGATGAGCAGTTCTTC	CASSPTQGLDEQFF
15	TRBV15	TRBJ1-5	NA	NA	TGTGCCACCAGCAGTGAGGGGGGCCGGGGCCAGCCCCAGCATTTT	CATSSEGGRGQPQHF
15	TRBV3-1	TRBJ1-2	NA	many	TGTGCCAGCAGCCCGCGACAGGAAGTCAACTATGGCTACACCTTC	CASSPRQEVNYGYTF
15	TRBV20-1	TRBJ2-3	TRBD2	many	TGCAGTGCTGAGGATGGGCGGGAGAGCACAGATACGCAGTATTTT	CSAEDGRESTDTQYF
13	TRBV6-1	TRBJ1-2	NA	many	TGTGCCAGCAGTTTAAGGGGCCCGGAAGGCTACACCTTC	CASSLRGPEGYTF
14	TRBV30	TRBJ1-5	NA	NA	TGTGCCTGGTCGAACGCTCTTAGCAATCAGCCCCAGCATTTT	CAWSNALSNQPQHF
18	TRBV27	TRBJ2-2	TRBD2	NA	TGTGCCAGCAGTTCCCACCCGGGACTAGCGGGAGAGCACGGGGAGCTGTTTTTT	CASSSHPGLAGEHGELFF
13	TRBV11-3	TRBJ2-1	NA	few	TGTGCCAGCAGCGCACTCCGGGGGAATGAGCAGTTCTTC	CASSALRGNEQFF
15	TRBV4-2	TRBJ2-5	NA	few	TGTGCCAGCAGCCAAGGGGTAGGGGGGGAAGAGACCCAGTACTTC	CASSQGVGGEETQYF
16	TRBV5-1	TRBJ2-6	NA	many	TGCGCCAGCAGCCCTTTGTCGGACTCTGGGGCCAACGTCCTGACTTTC	CASSPLSDSGANVLTF
15	TRBV4-3	TRBJ2-1	NA	many	TGCGCCAGCAGCCGCGGCCAGCGGGTCGACAATGAGCAGTTCTTC	CASSRGQRVDNEQFF
12	TRBV20-1	TRBJ2-5	NA	many	TGCAGTGCTAGACGTGGACAAGAGACCCAGTACTTC	CSARRGQETQYF
13	TRBV6-2/TRBV6-3	TRBJ2-1	NA	few	TGTGCCAGCAGTTCTGACCTCCCCCGCGAGCAGTTCTTC	CASSSDLPREQFF
14	TRBV2	TRBJ2-7	TRBD2	once	TGTGCCAGCAGTGACGAACTAGCGGGGGACGAGCAGTACTTC	CASSDELAGDEQYF
14	TRBV12-3/TRBV12-4	TRBJ1-6	NA	NA	TGTGCCAGCAGTCTATGGCAGGGACACTCACCCCTCCACTTT	CASSLWQGHSPLHF
13	TRBV7-9	TRBJ1-2	NA	few	TGTGCCAGCAGTTACGGGAGGGACTATGGCTACACCTTC	CASSYGRDYGYTF
15	TRBV7-3	TRBJ2-3	NA	many	TGTGCCAGCAGCTCGCAACCGGGAACCACAGATACGCAGTATTTT	CASSSQPGTTDTQYF
17	TRBV30	TRBJ2-2	NA	few	TGTGCCTGGAGTCGGATAGGGGGGGGCACGAACACCGGGGAGCTGTTTTTT	CAWSRIGGGTNTGELFF
15	TRBV2	TRBJ2-2	TRBD2	many	TGTGCCAGCGTAAAGCGGGATTTAGACACCGGGGAGCTGTTTTTT	CASVKRDLDTGELFF
13	TRBV5-1	TRBJ1-1	NA	many	TGCGCCAGCAGCCCGACAGTTTACACTGAAGCTTTCTTT	CASSPTVYTEAFF
13	TRBV29-1	TRBJ2-1	TRBD1	NA	TGCAGCGTACCGGGACAGGGAGGGAATGAGCAGTTCTTC	CSVPGQGGNEQFF
12	TRBV7-9	TRBJ1-4	NA	few	TGTGCCAGCAGCCGGGACACTGAAAAACTGTTTTTT	CASSRDTEKLFF
13	TRBV6-2/TRBV6-3	TRBJ2-7	NA	few	TGTGCCAGCACAACAGGCCTTTTCGTCGAGCAGTACTTC	CASTTGLFVEQYF
15	TRBV4-1	TRBJ1-1	NA	few	TGCGCCAGCAGCCTCCGACTTGGGGGGGACACTGAAGCTTTCTTT	CASSLRLGGDTEAFF
13	TRBV4-1	TRBJ2-1	NA	few	TGCGCCAGCAGCCAAGGCGCGGCGGTGGGGCAGTTCTTC	CASSQGAAVGQFF